This TCR beta chain was recovered during a study of graft-versus-host responses after intestinal transplantation. Overall study context: Each recipient received anti-thymocyte globulin induction, then tacrolimus and steroids for approximately 3 years. Findings of the study overall: High graft-versus-host to host-versus-graft T cell clonal ratios marked allografts of patients with graft-donor macrochimerism. Among recipient marrow samples, GvH clones were found; some appeared first in ileum or blood. Early declines in HvG clones that occurred post-transplant were associated with peak circulating GvH clone levels.

Unmatched junction bases numbered 7, after V lost 6 bases and J lost 2 bases. CDR3 length: 14 amino acids. CDR1 is SQVTM and CDR2 is ANQGSEA in the germline V gene. Sequenced by immunoSEQ multiplex PCR; TCRdb stores in-frame clones only, minus some. Among some 83,000 clones listed, 90% to 95% were seen once. In regard to this clone: Its specificity is unknown.

The rearrangement joins TRBV29-1 to TRBJ2-3, with 8 bases identical to TRBD2. This TCR was recovered from a human donor who received an intestinal transplant. Here the sequenced sample was unstimulated CD4+ T cells sorted from spleen or lymph node cells, taken before intestinal transplant. CDR3 DNA: TGCAGCGTCCCGAGGGGACTAGTCACAGATACGCAGTATTTT. Translating gives CSVPRGLVTDTQYF.